The 27 T cell receptor beta chains below were found in one sample sequenced in a study of human CD8 memory T cell subsets. By UMI-labeled 5' RACE, the TCR beta libraries were made. Reanalyzing the 5' RACE reads, TCRdb keeps one entry per CDR3 protein, without DNA. Its table lists about 4,200 distinct CDR3 sequences. The sequenced material came from CD8+ effector memory T cells (TEM) sorted from PBMCs. Subset defined: effector memory CD8 T cells, CCR7- CD45RO+ CD95+. These TCRs come from a human donor in good health.

The chain carries TRBV19 and TRBJ2-1; the D call from TCRdb, TRBD2, cannot be confirmed without DNA. Germline values: CDR1 LNHDA, CDR2 SQIVND (reference sequence). CDR3 length: 15 amino acids. The CDR3 protein is CASTQLPWAYNEQFF. Combining the CDR3 with reference TRBV19 and TRBJ2-1 gives the whole variable domain DGGITQSPKYLFRKEGQNVTLSCEQNLNHDAMYWYRQDPGQGLRLIYYSQIVNDFQKGDIAEGYSVSREKKESFPLTVTSAQKNPTAFYLCASTQLPWAYNEQFFGPGTRLTVL.

The genes are TRBV6-2 or TRBV6-3 and TRBJ1-5; TCRdb lists TRBD1, though no DNA is available to test this call. CDR1 MNHEY and CDR2 SVGEGT come from the germline V gene. This CDR3 has 15 amino acids. CDR3 in amino acids: CASSRGDRESPPQHF.

This chain joins TRBV20-1 and TRBJ2-1; without DNA, the TCRdb call of TRBD2 cannot be checked. The CDR3 is 15 amino acids. CDR1 and CDR2 from the germline V gene are DFQATT and SNEGSKA (reference sequence). The CDR3 loop is CSATSGRESYNEQFF.

This chain links TRBV20-1 with TRBJ1-1. The CDR3 loop spans 13 amino acids. Germline V lookup: CDR1 DFQATT, CDR2 SNEGSKA (reference sequence). The CDR3 is CSAREGRYTEAFF.

The V call is TRBV28, the J call TRBJ2-2; TCRdb outputs TRBD1, but without DNA this stays unchecked. The CDR3 spans 13 residues. Germline CDR1 MDHEN, CDR2 SYDVKM. The CDR3 here is CASSPYRDGELFF.

The gene calls are TRBV20-1 and TRBJ1-2. CDR3 size: 13 residues. The germline gives CDR1 DFQATT, CDR2 SNEGSKA (reference sequence). CDR3 amino acids: CSCRFGPGYGYTF.

This chain uses TRBV7-2 with TRBJ1-1; no DNA is available, so the TRBD1 call from TCRdb remains unchecked. Germline V gives CDR1 SGHTA, CDR2 FQGNSA. The CDR3 totals 15 residues. The CDR3 is CASSPWTGLNTEAFF. Complete variable domain (other parts from reference TRBV7-2 and TRBJ1-1): GAGVSQSPSNKVTEKGKDVELRCDPISGHTALYWYRQSLGQGLEFLIYFQGNSAPDKSGLPSDRFSAERTGGSVSTLTIQRTQQEDSAVYLCASSPWTGLNTEAFFGQGTRLTVV.

This clonotype is classed as medium-sized by frequency. J is TRBJ1-1 and V is TRBV4-1; TCRdb's D call, TRBD1, is unchecked because there is no DNA. Germline V gene sequence: CDR1 MGHRA, CDR2 YSYEKL. CDR3 length: 16 amino acids. CDR3 residues: CASSQEMTGVGTEAFF.

The chain carries TRBV29-1 and TRBJ2-7; the TRBD1 assignment by TCRdb is unverifiable without DNA. This CDR3 is built from 14 residues. Germline V gene data show CDR1 as SQVTM and CDR2 as ANQGSEA. The CDR3 is CSAGGLPGVYEQYF.

The V gene is TRBV7-8, the J gene TRBJ1-2; TCRdb's D gene call, TRBD1, goes unchecked for lack of DNA. CDR1 is SGHVS, CDR2 FQNEAQ, per germline. The CDR3 totals 16 residues. The CDR3 reads CASSLAPGHNNYGYTF.

This sequence joins TRBV4-1 and TRBJ1-1; TCRdb proposes TRBD1, but this gene call is untestable without DNA. There are 15 residues in the CDR3. Germline V gene data show CDR1 as MGHRA and CDR2 as YSYEKL. CDR3 amino acids: CASSQEGRVNTEAFF.

This chain uses TRBV20-1 with TRBJ2-5. Germline values: CDR1 DFQATT, CDR2 SNEGSKA (reference sequence). The CDR3 is 14 residues long. The CDR3 is CSARGAAVQETQYF.

The J gene is TRBJ1-5, the V gene TRBV28. Germline V gene data show CDR1 as MDHEN and CDR2 as SYDVKM. This CDR3 spans 16 amino acids. The CDR3 sequence: CASSKQGPEGNQPQHF. The full variable domain, with the rest looked up from reference TRBV28 and TRBJ1-5, is DVKVTQSSRYLVKRTGEKVFLECVQDMDHENMFWYRQDPGLGLRLIYFSYDVKMKEKGDIPEGYSVSREKKERFSLILESASTNQTSMYLCASSKQGPEGNQPQHFGDGTRLSIL.

The CDR3 reads CSARGQVDYEQYF. The chain recombines TRBV20-1 with TRBJ2-7. There are 13 residues in the CDR3. The germline gives CDR1 DFQATT, CDR2 SNEGSKA (reference sequence).

V usage is TRBV6-4 and J usage is TRBJ2-1; TCRdb designates TRBD2, a call that cannot be tested without DNA. Germline lookup yields CDR1 MRHNA and CDR2 SNTAGT. The length of the CDR3 is 15 residues. CDR3 amino acids: CASASRTPSYNEQFF.

The chain employs TRBV20-1 and TRBJ2-1. The CDR3 totals 14 residues. Germline V gene sequence: CDR1 DFQATT, CDR2 SNEGSKA (reference sequence). CDR3 amino acids: CSANWESSYNEQFF.

CDR3 amino acids: CASSQQGDDGEAFF. This rearrangement joins TRBV6-4 to TRBJ1-1; TCRdb's assignment of TRBD1 cannot be checked, as there is no DNA. There are 14 residues in the CDR3. Germline lookup yields CDR1 MRHNA and CDR2 SNTAGT.

The chain links TRBV20-1 to TRBJ1-1; the TCRdb call, TRBD1, lacks DNA for checking. From germline, CDR1 is DFQATT and CDR2 SNEGSKA (reference sequence). This CDR3 has 15 amino acids. The CDR3 loop is CSARRDRNLNTEAFF.

Its frequency marks this clonotype as medium-sized. The gene calls are TRBV20-1 and TRBJ2-7; TCRdb's D gene call, TRBD1, goes unchecked for lack of DNA. Per the germline V gene, CDR1 is DFQATT and CDR2 is SNEGSKA (reference sequence). This CDR3 is built from 14 residues. CDR3 in amino acids: CSAGETGGFHEQYF.

The CDR3 sequence: CASSQTQDTQYF. J is TRBJ2-3 and V is TRBV4-1. In germline, CDR1 is MGHRA, CDR2 YSYEKL. The CDR3 runs to 12 residues.

The rearrangement uses TRBV20-1 and TRBJ2-1. The CDR3 is made up of 15 amino acids. From germline, CDR1 is DFQATT and CDR2 SNEGSKA (reference sequence). CDR3 loop: CSARTAGGTYNEQFF.

V is TRBV4-2 and J is TRBJ1-2. This CDR3 region has 15 residues. The germline CDR1 and CDR2 sequences are LGHNA and YNFKEQ. The CDR3 loop reads CASSFFLAYNYGYTF.

The chain couples TRBV20-1 to TRBJ2-7. Germline CDR1 DFQATT, CDR2 SNEGSKA (reference sequence). CDR3 length: 13 amino acids. The CDR3 protein is CSATHGSSYEQYF.

The V call is TRBV28, the J call TRBJ2-3. The CDR3 has 13 amino acids. Germline CDR1 MDHEN, CDR2 SYDVKM. CDR3 amino acids: CASSLMTHDTQYF. Looking up the rest from reference TRBV28 and TRBJ2-3 gives the full variable domain: DVKVTQSSRYLVKRTGEKVFLECVQDMDHENMFWYRQDPGLGLRLIYFSYDVKMKEKGDIPEGYSVSREKKERFSLILESASTNQTSMYLCASSLMTHDTQYFGPGTRLTVL.

The chain employs TRBV6-1 and TRBJ2-7; TCRdb gives TRBD2 as the D gene, but with no DNA this cannot be confirmed. CDR1 MNHNS and CDR2 SASEGT come from the germline V gene. CDR3 length: 15 amino acids. CDR3 in amino acids: CASSEASGSSYEQYF.

This chain uses TRBV24-1 with TRBJ2-2; TCRdb picks TRBD1, but there is no DNA to check that call. This CDR3 is 15 amino acids long. Germline values: CDR1 KGHDR, CDR2 SFDVKD. The CDR3 here is CATMEGASNTGELFF.

This clonotype ranks as medium-sized in terms of frequency. The J gene is TRBJ2-1, the V gene TRBV20-1; the D gene TCRdb calls, TRBD2, cannot be checked with no DNA. The length of the CDR3 is 15 residues. Germline loops: CDR1 DFQATT, CDR2 SNEGSKA (reference sequence). CDR3: CSATLGAAEYNEQFF.